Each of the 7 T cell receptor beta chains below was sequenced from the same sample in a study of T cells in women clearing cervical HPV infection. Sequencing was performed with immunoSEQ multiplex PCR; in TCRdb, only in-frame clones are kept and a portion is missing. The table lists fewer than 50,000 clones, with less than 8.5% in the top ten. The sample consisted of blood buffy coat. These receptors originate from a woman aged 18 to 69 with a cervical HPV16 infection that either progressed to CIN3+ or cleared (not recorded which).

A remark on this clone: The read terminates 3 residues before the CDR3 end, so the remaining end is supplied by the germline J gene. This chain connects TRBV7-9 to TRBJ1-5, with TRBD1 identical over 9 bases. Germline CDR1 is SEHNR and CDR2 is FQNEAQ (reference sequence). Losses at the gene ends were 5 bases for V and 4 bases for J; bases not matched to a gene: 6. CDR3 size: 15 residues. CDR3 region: CASSTGQGTNQPQHF. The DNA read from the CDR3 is TGTGCCAGCAGCACCGGACAGGGGACGAATCAGCCC.

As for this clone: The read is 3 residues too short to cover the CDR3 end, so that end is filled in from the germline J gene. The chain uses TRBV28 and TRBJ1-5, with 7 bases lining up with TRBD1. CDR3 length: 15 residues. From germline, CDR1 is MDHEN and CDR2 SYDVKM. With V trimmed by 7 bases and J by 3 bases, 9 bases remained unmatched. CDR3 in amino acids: CASTHATGNNQPQHF. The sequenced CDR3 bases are TGTGCCAGCACCCATGCGACAGGGAACAATCAGCCC.

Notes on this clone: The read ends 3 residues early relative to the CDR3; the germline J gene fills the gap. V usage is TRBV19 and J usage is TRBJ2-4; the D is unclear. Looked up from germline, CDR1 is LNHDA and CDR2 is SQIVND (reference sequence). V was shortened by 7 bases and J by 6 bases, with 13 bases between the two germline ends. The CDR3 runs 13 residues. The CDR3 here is CASNMGLGNIQYF. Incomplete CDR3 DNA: TGTGCCAGTAACATGGGCCTGGGAAACATT.

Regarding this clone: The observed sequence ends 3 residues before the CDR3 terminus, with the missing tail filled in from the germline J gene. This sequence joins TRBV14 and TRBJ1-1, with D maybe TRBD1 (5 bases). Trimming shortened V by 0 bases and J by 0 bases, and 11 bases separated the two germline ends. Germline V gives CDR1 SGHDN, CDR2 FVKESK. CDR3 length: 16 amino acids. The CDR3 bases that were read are TGTGCCAGCAGCCAAGACAAGGGGCACATGAACACTGAA. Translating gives CASSQDKGHMNTE. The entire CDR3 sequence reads CASSQDKGHMNTEAFF.

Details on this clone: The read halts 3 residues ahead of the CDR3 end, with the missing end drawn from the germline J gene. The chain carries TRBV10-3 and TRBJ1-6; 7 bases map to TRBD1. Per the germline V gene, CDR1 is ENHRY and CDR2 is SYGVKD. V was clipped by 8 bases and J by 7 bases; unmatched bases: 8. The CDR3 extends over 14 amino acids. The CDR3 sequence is CAIGQDEENSPLHF. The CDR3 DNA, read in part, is TGTGCCATCGGACAGGATGAAGAAAATTCACCC.

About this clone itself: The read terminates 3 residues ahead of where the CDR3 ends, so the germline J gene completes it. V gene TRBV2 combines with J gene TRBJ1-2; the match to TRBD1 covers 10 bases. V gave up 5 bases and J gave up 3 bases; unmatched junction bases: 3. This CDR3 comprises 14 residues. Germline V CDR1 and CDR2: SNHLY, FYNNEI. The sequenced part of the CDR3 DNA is TGTGCCAGCAGTCGACAGGGGGCCGACTATGGC. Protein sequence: CASSRQGADYG. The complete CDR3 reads CASSRQGADYGYTF. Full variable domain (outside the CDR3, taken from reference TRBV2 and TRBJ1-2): EPEVTQTPSHQVTQMGQEVILRCVPISNHLYFYWYRQILGQKVEFLVSFYNNEISEKSEIFDDQFSVERPDGSNFTLKIRSTKLEDSAMYFCASSRQGADYGYTFGSGTRLTVV.

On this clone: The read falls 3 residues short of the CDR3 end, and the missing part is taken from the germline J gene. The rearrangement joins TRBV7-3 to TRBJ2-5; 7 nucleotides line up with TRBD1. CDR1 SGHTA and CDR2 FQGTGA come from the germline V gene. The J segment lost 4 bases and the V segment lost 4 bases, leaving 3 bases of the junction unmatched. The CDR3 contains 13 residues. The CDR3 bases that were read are TGTGCCAGCAGCTCACCAGGGGGAGAGACC. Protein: CASSSPGGET. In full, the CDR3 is CASSSPGGETQYF.